Listed here are 20 T cell receptor beta chains from one sample, sequenced in a study of T cells after yellow fever vaccination. TCRdb recomputed calls from the 5' RACE reads with MiXCR, one row per CDR3 protein. The table shows about 340,000 distinct CDR3 sequences, with roughly an eighth occurring only once. Sequencing was performed on CD4+ T cells sorted from PBMCs, taken 15 days after the yellow fever booster vaccination. These receptors originate from a man younger than 35 who received the YFV17D yellow fever vaccine.

This clonotype was detected only a few times. In DNA, the CDR3 is TGTGCCAGCAGCCAAGATATCGGGGGCAAGAAGAACACTGAAGCTTTCTTT. This translates into CASSQDIGGKKNTEAFF. The V and J genes are TRBV4-2 and TRBJ1-1, with D possibly TRBD1 on 6 matching bases. Trimming left V 0 bases short and J 1 base short, with 15 bases between. CDR1 is LGHNA and CDR2 is YNFKEQ in the germline V gene. The CDR3 covers 17 residues.

This clonotype occurred a few times. The rearrangement links TRBV5-1 to TRBJ2-5, with TRBD1 identical over 8 bases. V lost 3 bases, J lost 1 base, and 5 bases stayed unmatched. The V gene's germline CDR1 is SGHRS and CDR2 YFSETQ. The CDR3 sequence is 15 residues long. As DNA, the CDR3 is TGCGCCAGCAGCTCAAGGACAGGGTTCCAAGAGACCCAGTACTTC. Encoded protein: CASSSRTGFQETQYF.

This clonotype has a handful of counts. The chain is built from TRBV29-1 and TRBJ1-1, with a weak D call TRBD1 (5 bases). CDR3 length equals 12 residues. Germline values: CDR1 SQVTM, CDR2 ANQGSEA. V shed 8 bases and J shed 0 bases, with 10 bases lying between them. The CDR3 spells CSSGPMNTEAFF. The CDR3 region has the DNA TGCAGCTCGGGACCGATGAACACTGAAGCTTTCTTT. Using reference TRBV29-1 and TRBJ1-1 for the parts outside the CDR3, the full variable domain is SAVISQKPSRDICQRGTSLTIQCQVDSQVTMMFWYRQQPGQSLTLIATANQGSEATYESGFVIDKFPISRPNLTFSTLTVSNMSPEDSSIYLCSSGPMNTEAFFGQGTRLTVV.

This clonotype has more than one count but fewer than ten. The V call is TRBV24-1, the J call TRBJ2-3; 10 bases map to TRBD1. Trimming at V came to 8 bases and at J to 3 bases, leaving 7 bases not matched to a gene. CDR3 length equals 15 residues. Germline V CDR1 and CDR2: KGHDR, SFDVKD. CDR3 in amino acids: CATKGDRGATDTQYF. The CDR3 DNA sequence: TGTGCCACCAAGGGGGACAGGGGAGCGACAGATACGCAGTATTTT.

This chain connects TRBV4-3 to TRBJ1-4; D may be TRBD1 (5 bases). This CDR3 contains 12 residues. CDR1 LGHNA and CDR2 YSLEER come from the germline V gene. Deletions cut 8 bases from V and 7 bases from J, with 11 bases between. CDR3 sequence reads: CASGQGREKLFF. The CDR3 DNA sequence: TGCGCCAGCGGGCAGGGTCGTGAAAAACTGTTTTTT.

CDR3 region: CSATIFVGYGYTF. In DNA form, the CDR3 reads TGCAGTGCCACGATATTTGTGGGTTACGGCTACACCTTC. This rearrangement joins TRBV20-1 to TRBJ1-2; no firm D call. With 6 bases removed from V and 8 bases from J, the gap between germline ends came to 19 bases. CDR3 length: 13 residues. Germline V lookup: CDR1 DFQATT, CDR2 SNEGSKA (reference sequence).

This clonotype appeared many times. This chain connects TRBV4-3 to TRBJ2-2; 9 bases align to TRBD1. Germline values: CDR1 LGHNA, CDR2 YSLEER. This CDR3 is 17 amino acids long. With 5 bases clipped from V and 7 bases from J, the junction kept 14 bases outside the gene matches. The CDR3, as DNA: TGCGCCAGCAGCTCACCGGCGGGACAGGGATTTAGCGGGGAGCTGTTTTTT. Residues: CASSSPAGQGFSGELFF.

This clonotype was detected a few times. The V call is TRBV3-1, the J call TRBJ2-2; 9 nucleotides agree with TRBD1. Looked up from germline, CDR1 is LGHDT and CDR2 is YNNKEL (reference sequence). V trimming: 4 bases; J trimming: 5 bases; junction bases outside the gene matches: 8. The CDR3 sequence is 16 residues long. CDR3 sequence (DNA): TGTGCCAGCAGCCTAATCGGACAGGGGTATACCGGGGAGCTGTTTTTT. Protein sequence: CASSLIGQGYTGELFF.

This clonotype has just one count. The chain recombines TRBV20-1 with TRBJ2-3, with 7 bases that match TRBD2. The CDR3 totals 14 residues. J lost 5 bases, V lost 3 bases, and 8 bases had no gene match. Germline V gene data show CDR1 as DFQATT and CDR2 as SNEGSKA (reference sequence). CDR3 bases: TGCAGTGCTAGGGCCGGACTAGTAAGAGATACGCAGTATTTT. Its protein is CSARAGLVRDTQYF.

The rearrangement uses TRBV4-1 and TRBJ1-1; D unclear. Trimming pared 0 bases from V and 6 bases from J, leaving 8 bases between. Germline CDR1 and CDR2: MGHRA and YSYEKL. This CDR3 contains 13 residues. In DNA form, the CDR3 reads TGCGCCAGCAGCCAAGATCGAGGGCCTGAAGCTTTCTTT. Its translation is CASSQDRGPEAFF.

In this sample, this clonotype turned up a few times. The chain couples TRBV7-2 to TRBJ2-2, with D possibly TRBD1 on 6 matching bases. Trimming left V 8 bases short and J 4 bases short, with 14 bases between. CDR1 SGHTA and CDR2 FQGNSA come from the germline V gene. The CDR3 contains 14 residues. The DNA of the CDR3 is TGTGCCAGCGGTCCGCAGGGGACCACCGGGGAGCTGTTTTTT. Translated: CASGPQGTTGELFF.

The V gene is TRBV5-1, the J gene TRBJ1-5; 10 nucleotides match TRBD1. The CDR3 contains 17 residues. Germline V gives CDR1 SGHRS, CDR2 YFSETQ. With 2 bases clipped from V and 4 bases from J, the junction kept 9 bases outside the gene matches. This CDR3 reads CASSLGTGARGNQPQHF. The CDR3 bases are TGCGCCAGCAGCTTAGGGACAGGGGCCAGGGGGAATCAGCCCCAGCATTTT.

In this sample, this clonotype turned up a few times. This sequence joins TRBV4-3 and TRBJ2-7, with 8 nucleotides matching TRBD2. V shed 0 bases, J shed 6 bases, and the junction held 10 bases outside the gene matches. Germline-derived CDR1 and CDR2 are LGHNA and YSLEER. The length of the CDR3 is 16 residues. The CDR3 spells CASSQDGGTRGTEQYF. DNA of the CDR3: TGCGCCAGCAGCCAAGATGGCGGGACTAGAGGTACCGAGCAGTACTTC.

This clonotype was detected only a few times. The chain links TRBV6-6 to TRBJ1-1; the D gene is possibly TRBD1 (6 bases). V lost 2 bases and J 1 base, leaving 14 bases between the germline ends. The CDR3 covers 16 residues. Germline V CDR1 and CDR2: MNHNY, SVGAGI (reference sequence). As DNA, the CDR3 is TGTGCCAGCAGTTACGTGTCAGGGGCCGGGAACACTGAAGCTTTCTTT. This sequence encodes CASSYVSGAGNTEAFF.

This clonotype was seen a few times. This sequence joins TRBV12-3 or TRBV12-4 and TRBJ2-3, with 9 bases identical to TRBD2. Unmatched junction bases numbered 8, after V lost 7 bases and J lost 9 bases. This CDR3 has 13 amino acids. CDR3 coding DNA: TGTGCCAGCACCCCTTCCGCGGGGGGGACGCAGTATTTT. Translation gives CASTPSAGGTQYF.

This rearrangement joins TRBV7-2 to TRBJ2-7; no clear D gene. The CDR3 runs to 14 residues. Germline CDR1 is SGHTA and CDR2 is FQGNSA. V was cut by 2 bases and J by 3 bases, with 11 bases left in between. As DNA, the CDR3 is TGTGCCAGCAGCTTATCTTGGGGAAGCTACGAGCAGTACTTC. Its translation is CASSLSWGSYEQYF.

This clonotype was counted only a few times. The genes are TRBV7-2 and TRBJ2-5, with 13 bases identical to TRBD2. The CDR3 length is 15 residues. Germline CDR1 SGHTA, CDR2 FQGNSA. The ends lost 11 bases at V and 5 bases at J; junction bases unmatched: 11. This CDR3 is CAGSSTSGGGETQYF. The CDR3 DNA reads as TGTGCCGGAAGCTCAACTAGCGGGGGGGGTGAGACCCAGTACTTC.

This clonotype was seen many times. V is TRBV10-3 and J is TRBJ2-6; D gene unclear. Germline CDR1 and CDR2: ENHRY and SYGVKD. Deletions cut 8 bases from V and 0 bases from J, with 14 bases between. The CDR3 has 16 amino acids. CDR3 in DNA: TGTGCCATCTCCCCAGGTTTCGCCTCTGGGGCCAACGTCCTGACTTTC. The encoded protein is CAISPGFASGANVLTF.

The table lists this clonotype with a few counts. The chain links TRBV10-2 to TRBJ1-1; TRBD1 is a possible D gene (5 bases). The CDR3 extends over 15 amino acids. CDR1 and CDR2 (germline): WSHSY, SAAADI. Deletions cut 4 bases from V and 1 base from J, with 13 bases between. CDR3 loop: CASSVFGHSNTEAFF. CDR3 sequence (DNA): TGCGCCAGCAGTGTATTCGGACACTCGAACACTGAAGCTTTCTTT.

This rearrangement joins TRBV19 to TRBJ2-7; D is ambiguous. CDR1 and CDR2 (germline): LNHDA, SQIVND (reference sequence). This CDR3 is built from 14 residues. V was clipped by 6 bases and J by 0 bases, with 12 bases between them. In DNA, the CDR3 is TGTGCCAGTAGGGGGATGCGGAGCTCCTACGAGCAGTACGTC. Its protein is CASRGMRSSYEQYV.